The entry below describes one TCR beta chain. This clonotype was detected many times. Its binding antigen is unknown. No quality values exist for individual bases; no much larger clone is one base distant. The CDR3 starts with the cysteine, ends with the phenylalanine, and has 14 residues. The sequence is cut down to CDR3 DNA, 42 bases in frame from base 1. The V and J ends are trimmed by 7 bases and 10 bases, leaving 17 bases between them. The record originates from a study of early T cells in non-severe SARS-CoV-2 infection (TCRdb year 2021). The study in broad terms: Bulk RNA from unsorted whole blood was used for TCR sequencing, so alpha and beta chains could not be paired.

This was a case-control study nested in a cohort of healthcare workers in London, UK, who had nasopharyngeal swab PCR tests and blood samples taken every week. Between 23 and 31 March 2020, the week of the UK lockdown, healthcare workers were enrolled and then followed up weekly for as long as 16 weeks. The research as a whole found: VDJdb matching was skewed toward anti-spike CD8 responses and likely underestimated virus-specific expansions by missing private and CD4 specificities.

Preparation of the library involved 5' RACE. Sequencing was performed on a NextSeq 500. The TCR library protocol attached unique molecular identifiers to individual cDNA molecules to correct for sequencing error and PCR bias. Sequencing covered both TCR alpha and beta chains, and within each sample the abundances of alpha and beta sequences were tightly co-correlated. The original pipeline was this. Decombinator V4 was used to annotate the V gene, J gene and CDR3 of the TCR sequences. Expanded TCRs were defined as changing significantly between any two time points under a Poisson model with p below 0.0001. Abundances of TCRs were expressed as counts per million after normalisation to the total number of TCRs sequenced in each sample. MAIT TCRs were defined by TRAV1-2 paired with TRAJ12, TRAJ20 or TRAJ33, and iNKT TCRs by TRAV10 paired with TRAJ18. VDJdb, accessed 1 November 2021, was searched for CMV, EBV and SARS-CoV-2 annotated TCRs, excluding TCRs annotated for multiple antigens. The raw public data were reprocessed by TCRdb itself: fastp quality trimming at Q25, MiXCR clonotype calling, in-frame beta chains only. Every entry covers one CDR3 protein and lists the most common genes and DNA from its rows. The V and J calls here are based on TCRdb, not the publication. For this sample there are about 110,000 distinct CDR3 sequences; approximately 12% appear just once. The leading ten clones occupy 3% to 4.5% of the sample.

The V and J genes are TRBV12-3 or TRBV12-4 and TRBJ1-6; TRBD1 might be the D gene, on 6 matching bases. The source was whole blood, collected at baseline. The TCR sequence derives from an adult who was a healthcare worker with PCR-confirmed SARS-CoV-2 infection or an uninfected control (not recorded which). DNA sequence: TGTGCCAGCAACCTCCAGGGGAAAGGGTCACCCCTCCACTTT. Translated, this is CASNLQGKGSPLHF.